The 7 T cell receptor beta chains below come from one sample, sequenced in a study of T cell changes during pregnancy in multiple sclerosis. Assay: immunoSEQ multiplex PCR; the TCRdb copy retains only in-frame clones and omits some. The repertoire consists of about 80,000 clones, with roughly 91% occurring once and the leading ten covering approximately 2.8%. The material sequenced was peripheral blood, taken after pregnancy. The origin of the receptors is a female donor in good health, enrolled as a control in a pregnancy study.

This chain links TRBV9 with TRBJ2-3, with 10 bases matching TRBD2. The CDR3 is 15 amino acids. The junction had 1 base not matched to a gene; V was cut back by 0 bases and J by 3 bases. Germline CDR1 SGDLS, CDR2 YYNGEE. CDR3 DNA: TGTGCCAGCAGCGTAGTACTAGCGGGGACAGATACGCAGTATTTT. As protein: CASSVVLAGTDTQYF.

This clone was observed once. The chain uses TRBV7-2 and TRBJ2-1, with TRBD2 matching over 8 bases. Unmatched junction bases numbered 6, after V lost 2 bases and J lost 6 bases. From germline, CDR1 is SGHTA and CDR2 FQGNSA. This CDR3 contains 15 residues. CDR3 nucleotides: TGTGCCAGCAGCTTAAACGGGAGGGAGTTCAATGAGCAGTTCTTC. This codes for CASSLNGREFNEQFF.

The rearrangement joins TRBV30 to TRBJ1-2; 9 bases are shared with TRBD1. In germline, CDR1 is GTSNPN, CDR2 SVGIG (reference sequence). V gave up 5 bases and J gave up 7 bases; unmatched junction bases: 8. The CDR3 loop spans 13 amino acids. Written as DNA, the CDR3 is TGTGCCTGGGCGGACAGGGGTTTGGGTGGCTACACCTTC. The encoded protein is CAWADRGLGGYTF.

The chain combines TRBV19 with TRBJ1-1; D is ambiguous. The V end lost 5 bases, the J end lost 10 bases, and 14 bases lay between the germline ends. CDR3 length: 12 amino acids. Germline V gene lookup returns CDR1 LNHDA and CDR2 SQIVND (reference sequence). CDR3 DNA: TGTGCCAGTAGTGAATCCGGGAGAAGAGCTTTCTTT. Translated, it gives CASSESGRRAFF.

This chain links TRBV6-1 with TRBJ2-5, with TRBD2 identical over 7 bases. The CDR3 covers 15 residues. Germline V CDR1 and CDR2: MNHNS, SASEGT. V lost 4 bases, J lost 4 bases, and 9 bases stayed unmatched. The CDR3 nucleotides read TGTGCCAGCAGTGGGAACGGGGGGATTGGAGAGACCCAGTACTTC. Protein sequence: CASSGNGGIGETQYF.

This clone was picked up one time. The sample has other DNA sequences that encode this CDR3 too. The chain uses TRBV4-1 and TRBJ2-1, with a possible D match to TRBD1 (6 bases). This CDR3 region has 15 residues. Between the trimmed V and J ends, which lost 4 bases and 0 bases, there was a span of 10 bases. CDR1 is MGHRA and CDR2 is YSYEKL in the germline V gene. This CDR3 is CASSPDRSSYNEQFF. In DNA form, the CDR3 reads TGCGCCAGCAGCCCCGACAGGAGCTCCTACAATGAGCAGTTCTTC.

This chain links TRBV6-6 with TRBJ2-4; 7 bases are shared with TRBD2. The CDR3 consists of 14 residues. J gave up 8 bases and V 2 bases, and 6 bases lay outside the gene matches. CDR1 and CDR2 (germline): MNHNY, SVGAGI (reference sequence). The CDR3 region is CASSYPESGDIQYF. CDR3 sequence (DNA): TGTGCCAGCAGTTACCCTGAAAGCGGGGACATTCAGTACTTC.